The 15 T cell receptor beta chains given below trace back to one sample, sequenced in a study of identical twins. TCRdb re-called the 5' RACE reads with MiXCR, one entry per CDR3 protein. The table lists some 600,000 distinct CDR3 sequences, about 7.6% of them singletons. The sample was also linked to a second study, of yellow fever vaccine responses in identical twins.

The specimen sequenced was PBMCs. The receptors here all came from a young woman in good health.

This clonotype was detected many times. V gene TRBV29-1 combines with J gene TRBJ2-4; tentatively, D is TRBD1 (5 bases). This CDR3 is 14 amino acids long. The V gene lost 0 bases and the J gene lost 7 bases, with 13 bases spanning the gap. Germline V gene data show CDR1 as SQVTM and CDR2 as ANQGSEA. The CDR3 here is CSVEDPRVRNIQYF. CDR3 DNA sequence: TGCAGCGTTGAAGATCCCAGGGTTAGGAACATTCAGTACTTC. The whole variable domain, filled in from reference TRBV29-1 and TRBJ2-4, reads SAVISQKPSRDICQRGTSLTIQCQVDSQVTMMFWYRQQPGQSLTLIATANQGSEATYESGFVIDKFPISRPNLTFSTLTVSNMSPEDSSIYLCSVEDPRVRNIQYFGAGTRLSVL.

This clonotype was recorded many times. The gene calls are TRBV29-1 and TRBJ2-1; tentatively, D is TRBD1 (6 bases). This CDR3 region has 14 residues. Germline V lookup: CDR1 SQVTM, CDR2 ANQGSEA. Trimming removed 7 bases from V and 3 bases from J, with 16 bases in between. CDR3 bases: TGCAGCGGCCTGAAGGGCAGGGGCTACAATGAGCAGTTCTTC. Translating it yields CSGLKGRGYNEQFF.

In its sample, this clonotype was seen many times. The chain is built from TRBV10-3 and TRBJ2-5; 9 bases are a match to TRBD2. J gave up 2 bases and V 0 bases, and 7 bases lay outside the gene matches. CDR1 is ENHRY, CDR2 SYGVKD, per germline. The CDR3 contains 17 residues. CDR3 sequence (DNA): TGTGCCATCAGTGAGTCGAAGGTTACTAGCGGGCAAGAGACCCAGTACTTC. Amino acid sequence: CAISESKVTSGQETQYF.

This chain uses TRBV28 with TRBJ2-4, with D uncertain. The CDR3 is 16 amino acids. Trimming took off 1 base at V and 0 bases at J, with 10 bases between the two ends. Germline-derived CDR1 and CDR2 are MDHEN and SYDVKM. The CDR3 region is CASSLLGPVAKNIQYF. The CDR3 coding sequence is TGTGCCAGCAGTTTATTAGGTCCAGTAGCCAAAAACATTCAGTACTTC.

As regards this clonotype: The junction departs from germline at one end; a sequencing error may be responsible. The chain uses TRBV29-1 and TRBJ2-7, with D maybe TRBD1 (7 bases). CDR1 SQVTM and CDR2 ANQGSEA come from the germline V gene. The CDR3 is 14 amino acids. This chain's CDR3 is CGVEEGARGLGEYF. For the CDR3, the DNA is TGCGGCGTTGAGGAGGGGGCCAGGGGTTTGGGAGAGTACTTC.

This clonotype was observed a few times. This sequence joins TRBV6-2 or TRBV6-3 and TRBJ2-5, with TRBD1 identical over 7 bases. The CDR3 runs to 14 residues. Germline-derived CDR1 and CDR2 are MNHEY and SVGEGT. The ends lost 5 bases at V and 2 bases at J; junction bases unmatched: 5. As DNA, the CDR3 is TGTGCCAGCAGTGCCGGGACAGCGCAAGAGACCCAGTACTTC. Amino acids: CASSAGTAQETQYF.

This clonotype was seen a handful of times. The V gene is TRBV4-1, the J gene TRBJ1-2; 7 bases align to TRBD1. Germline CDR1 and CDR2: MGHRA and YSYEKL. J was trimmed by 2 bases and V by 2 bases; bases with no gene match: 5. The CDR3 is 15 amino acids. The CDR3 region has the DNA TGCGCCAGCAGCCAATCCCAGGGGGGGAACTATGGCTACACCTTC. Amino acid sequence: CASSQSQGGNYGYTF.

The chain recombines TRBV7-6 with TRBJ2-5; a weak D match, TRBD1 (6 bases). The germline V gene has CDR1 SGHVS and CDR2 FNYEAQ. CDR3 length: 17 amino acids. The V end lost 5 bases, the J end lost 3 bases, and 22 bases lay between the germline ends. CDR3 loop: CASSLMMTGIRKETQYF. The CDR3 nucleotides are TGTGCCAGCAGCCTCATGATGACAGGCATAAGGAAAGAGACCCAGTACTTC.

This clonotype was recorded a few times. The CDR3 protein is CAISEGNSNQPQHF. The CDR3 nucleotides are TGTGCCATCAGTGAAGGGAATAGCAATCAGCCCCAGCATTTT. This sequence joins TRBV10-3 and TRBJ1-5; no reliable D call. Germline V CDR1 and CDR2: ENHRY, SYGVKD. V lost 3 bases, J lost 0 bases, and 6 bases lay in between. The length of the CDR3 is 14 residues.

There are many counts of this clonotype. The gene calls are TRBV24-1 and TRBJ2-1; 7 nucleotides align to TRBD2. The CDR3 sequence is 16 residues long. J gave up 2 bases and V 2 bases, and 5 bases lay outside the gene matches. From germline, CDR1 is KGHDR and CDR2 SFDVKD. DNA for the CDR3: TGTGCCACCAGTGATTCTATCCTAGCGGCCTACAATGAGCAGTTCTTC. Translating gives CATSDSILAAYNEQFF.

This clonotype has just a few counts. The V gene is TRBV7-9, the J gene TRBJ2-2, with TRBD2 matching over 7 bases. CDR1 SEHNR and CDR2 FQNEAQ come from the germline V gene (reference sequence). The CDR3 has 16 residues. V lost 6 bases, J lost 0 bases, and 7 bases stayed unmatched. Here the CDR3 reads CASRPGSGANTGELFF. CDR3 nucleotide sequence: TGTGCCAGCAGACCAGGGAGCGGGGCGAACACCGGGGAGCTGTTTTTT.

To note about this clonotype: This may arise from a read error, as a much more abundant clone is one base away. The chain employs TRBV29-1 and TRBJ2-5; maybe TRBD2 (6 bases). The germline V gene has CDR1 SQVTM and CDR2 ANQGSEA. This CDR3 has 14 residues. This chain's CDR3 is CGVETGVWSETQYF. Written as DNA, the CDR3 is TGCGGCGTTGAAACGGGGGTTTGGTCAGAGACCCAGTACTTC.

This clonotype was recorded a few times. The chain employs TRBV5-6 and TRBJ1-1, with 8 bases aligning to TRBD1. The junction had 14 bases not matched to a gene; V was cut back by 4 bases and J by 9 bases. The germline V gene encodes CDR1 SGHDT and CDR2 YYEEEE. The CDR3 is 15 amino acids. Here the CDR3 reads CASSKNGQGQGKAFF. The CDR3 DNA reads as TGTGCCAGCAGCAAGAACGGACAGGGTCAGGGGAAAGCTTTCTTT.

This clonotype was observed a few times. The rearrangement links TRBV20-1 to TRBJ2-3, with 7 nucleotides matching TRBD1. CDR3 length: 15 residues. Germline assignment: CDR1 DFQATT and CDR2 SNEGSKA (reference sequence). The trim removed 1 base at V and 4 bases at J, leaving 8 bases unmatched. In DNA form, the CDR3 reads TGCAGTGCTAGAGCCCCCAGGGGGTGGTCAGATACGCAGTATTTT. As protein: CSARAPRGWSDTQYF.

This clonotype was counted between two and nine times. The V call is TRBV20-1, the J call TRBJ2-3; 13 bases fit TRBD2. After removal of 2 bases from V and 5 bases from J, the junction contained 4 bases not matched to a gene. The germline V gene encodes CDR1 DFQATT and CDR2 SNEGSKA (reference sequence). The CDR3 length is 15 residues. In nucleotides, the CDR3 is TGCAGTGCTAGAACTAGCGGGAGGGCAGAAGATACGCAGTATTTT. Translating it yields CSARTSGRAEDTQYF.